One and the same sample provided the 10 T cell receptor beta chains below, sequenced in a study of Graves' ophthalmopathy and Graves' hyperthyroidism. CDR3 regions of TCR beta were amplified from RNA transcripts. Second-round multiplex PCR came after a first-round RT-PCR that employed HTBI primers. One entry per CDR3 protein results from TCRdb running MiXCR on the multiplex PCR reads. The repertoire consists of 500,000 to 700,000 distinct CDR3 sequences, with under 45% occurring once and the leading ten covering about 4.1%. Sequences were obtained from peripheral blood or thyroid tissue (not recorded which). These receptors were collected from an adult man with Graves' hyperthyroidism.

Of note for this clonotype: Since a much larger clone is just one base distant, this may be a read error. The J gene is TRBJ1-3, the V gene TRBV9; tentatively, D is TRBD1 (5 bases). CDR1 SGDLS and CDR2 YYNGEE come from the germline V gene. The CDR3 has 15 amino acids. Trimming removed 2 bases at V and 3 bases at J, with 12 bases between. The CDR3 spells CASSVSDSVGNTIYF. For the CDR3, the DNA is TGTGCCAGCAGCGTTTCCGACAGCGTTGGAAACACCATATATTTT.

Worth noting for this clonotype: Just one base apart from a much larger clone, this may be a read error. V is TRBV10-3 and J is TRBJ1-5; TRBD1 is a possible D gene (5 bases). Germline CDR1 ENHRY, CDR2 SYGVKD. V lost 3 bases and J lost 9, with 12 bases in between. The CDR3 totals 13 residues. The CDR3 nucleotides read TGTGCCATCAGTGACTCGATGGGGGGGCCCCAGCATTTT. This sequence encodes CAISDSMGGPQHF.

The chain links TRBV12-3 or TRBV12-4 to TRBJ2-2; TRBD1 matches 9 bases. The length of the CDR3 is 16 residues. J gave up 1 base and V 5 bases, and 5 bases lay outside the gene matches. The CDR3 sequence: CASSPGTGLNTGELFF. In nucleotides, the CDR3 is TGTGCCAGCAGTCCTGGGACAGGGTTGAACACCGGGGAGCTGTTTTTT.

There are many counts of this clonotype. The chain uses TRBV6-2 or TRBV6-3 and TRBJ2-7; D gene uncertain. Germline V CDR1 and CDR2: MNHEY, SVGEGT. The V end lost 0 bases, the J end lost 4 bases, and 4 bases lay between the germline ends. The CDR3 covers 12 residues. This CDR3 reads CASSYSWYEQYF. CDR3 nucleotide sequence: TGTGCCAGCAGTTACTCATGGTACGAGCAGTACTTC.

This clonotype was counted only a few times. The chain couples TRBV6-5 to TRBJ2-2, with D possibly TRBD2 on 6 matching bases. The CDR3 has 15 residues. Trimming removed 5 bases from V and 6 bases from J, with 16 bases in between. CDR1 and CDR2 (germline): MNHEY, SVGAGI. CDR3 protein: CASSPTDRGAGELFF. The CDR3 nucleotides read TGTGCCAGCAGTCCGACTGATCGCGGGGCCGGGGAGCTGTTTTTT.

This clonotype appeared many times. V usage is TRBV5-1 and J usage is TRBJ2-5, with a possible D match to TRBD1 (6 bases). The CDR3 sequence is 16 residues long. Germline CDR1 is SGHRS and CDR2 is YFSETQ. V was shortened by 4 bases and J by 1 base, with 17 bases between the two germline ends. Here the CDR3 reads CASSGQSDRSQETQYF. The CDR3 DNA reads as TGCGCCAGCAGCGGCCAGTCTGACAGGAGCCAAGAGACCCAGTACTTC.

CDR3: CSAGGHLTDGQYF. The CDR3 nucleotides are TGCAGTGCTGGGGGACATCTTACGGACGGGCAGTACTTC. The chain carries TRBV20-1 and TRBJ2-7; maybe TRBD1 (6 bases). V lost 5 bases to trimming and J lost 9 bases, with 20 bases between them. This CDR3 is built from 13 residues. Germline-derived CDR1 and CDR2 are DFQATT and SNEGSKA (reference sequence).

This clonotype was counted at least ten times. The chain is built from TRBV7-8 and TRBJ1-4; D not resolved. Germline V gene sequence: CDR1 SGHVS, CDR2 FQNEAQ. The CDR3 spans 13 residues. V lost 6 bases, J lost 6 bases, and 11 bases lay in between. The CDR3 DNA sequence: TGTGCCAGCAGTGGCAGATCAGATGAAAAACTGTTTTTT. Protein product: CASSGRSDEKLFF. Drawing the rest from reference TRBV7-8 and TRBJ1-4, the complete variable domain is GAGVSQSPRYKVAKRGQDVALRCDPISGHVSLFWYQQALGQGPEFLTYFQNEAQLDKSGLPSDRFFAERPEGSVSTLKIQRTQQEDSAVYLCASSGRSDEKLFFGSGTQLSVL.

As to this clonotype: This clone may be a read error of a much larger clone one base away. The conserved final phenylalanine or tryptophan is absent from the CDR3, which likely points to a read error. This chain joins TRBV5-1 and TRBJ1-6, with D perhaps matching TRBD1 (5 bases). Looked up from germline, CDR1 is SGHRS and CDR2 is YFSETQ. With 0 bases removed from V and 8 bases from J, the gap between germline ends came to 12 bases. The CDR3 loop spans 15 amino acids. Here the CDR3 DNA reads TGCGCCAGCAGCTTGGGGGGGAAACTCGATTCACCCCTCCACTCT. It encodes CASSLGGKLDSPLHS.

This clonotype was recorded at least ten times. The chain links TRBV6-5 to TRBJ1-2, with unresolved D. Germline V gene data show CDR1 as MNHEY and CDR2 as SVGAGI. Between the trimmed V and J ends, which lost 2 bases and 3 bases, there was a span of 10 bases. The CDR3 totals 14 residues. The CDR3 coding sequence is TGTGCCAGCAGTTACACGGGTGGGCACTATGGCTACACCTTC. Translating gives CASSYTGGHYGYTF.